The clone carrying this TCR beta chain was seen only once. Sequencing was performed with immunoSEQ multiplex PCR; in TCRdb, only in-frame clones are kept and a portion is missing. This table has approximately 180,000 clones, roughly 94% appearing once. These data originate in a study of control samples from healthy donors and cancer patients. This clonotype was obtained from a woman aged 18-35 years in good health. The sample comprised blood.

The CDR3 coding sequence is TGCGCCAGCAGCCAAGGCGGACAGGGTTCATCCTACGAGCAGTACTTC. Protein sequence: CASSQGGQGSSYEQYF. V and J are TRBV4-1 and TRBJ2-7, with 8 bases aligning to TRBD1. The junction had 6 bases not matched to a gene; V was cut back by 1 base and J by 1 base. Germline CDR1 MGHRA, CDR2 YSYEKL. This CDR3 region has 16 residues.